The rows below give T cell receptor beta chains drawn from one sample of a study of blood T cell repertoires in COVID-19. Sequenced by immunoSEQ multiplex PCR; TCRdb stores in-frame clones only, minus some. This sample has approximately 320,000 clones; roughly 85% occur once, and the top ten carry approximately 7.6%. The source material was peripheral blood. The receptors come from a human donor in a cohort sampled during active COVID-19. The CDR3 runs from the conserved cysteine through the conserved F or W. Each record gives: clone size, D gene, J gene, V gene, CDR3 DNA, CDR3 protein. The D gene is left open where the match is weak. Where a row states a size, it is once, few, many or the class of an expanded clone; other rows omit it.

few TRBD1 TRBJ2-7 TRBV20-1 TGCAGTGCTAGAAACAGGGGGGAGCAGTACTTC CSARNRGEQYF
- TRBD1 TRBJ1-4 TRBV7-9 TGTGCCAGCAGTTCGGACAGGGTGGTGGAAAAACTGTTTTTT CASSSDRVVEKLFF
- - TRBJ1-2 TRBV4-2 TGTGCCAGCAGCCACGACCTAGGTAACTATGGCTACACCTTC CASSHDLGNYGYTF
once TRBD1 TRBJ2-5 TRBV19 TGTGCCAGTAGTCCCCAGACAGGGTTAGCGGAGACCCAGTACTTC CASSPQTGLAETQYF
- - TRBJ1-5 TRBV6-6 TGTGCCAGCAGTCTCCAGAATCAGCCCCAGCATTTT CASSLQNQPQHF
- TRBD2 TRBJ2-7 TRBV4-2 TGTGCCAGCAGCCGCCTACTAGCGGGGGGAACGGCCGAGCAGTACTTC CASSRLLAGGTAEQYF
- TRBD1 TRBJ2-1 TRBV15 TGTGCCACCAGCAGGGACAGGGGAGGTGAGCAGTTCTTC CATSRDRGGEQFF
once TRBD1 TRBJ2-6 TRBV2 TGTGCCGGTCTACAGGGGGCTAACTCTGGGGCCAACGTCCTGACTTTC CAGLQGANSGANVLTF
- - TRBJ1-1 TRBV18 TGTGCCAGCTCACCCCCAGGGGTGGTGAACACTGAAGCTTTCTTT CASSPPGVVNTEAFF
once - TRBJ1-1 TRBV12-5 TGTGCTAGTGGTTTGGGGACACCTGGGGACACTGAAGCTTTCTTT CASGLGTPGDTEAFF
few - TRBJ1-5 TRBV9 TGTGCCAGCAGCGAGAGGCCCGGACTGGAGCCCCAGCATTTT CASSERPGLEPQHF
- - TRBJ2-7 TRBV10-1 TGCGCCAGCAGTGATTCGGGGAGCTCCTACGAGCAGTACTTC CASSDSGSSYEQYF
- TRBD2 TRBJ2-2 TRBV6-2/TRBV6-3 TGTGCCAGCAGTACGAGACTAGCGGGGGCGGTCACCGGGGAGCTGTTTTTT CASSTRLAGAVTGELFF
- - TRBJ2-2 TRBV6-4 TGTGCCAGCAGGACTAGGCCCGACACCGGGGAGCTGTTTTTT CASRTRPDTGELFF
- TRBD1 TRBJ2-1 TRBV30 TGTGCCTGGAGTCCCTGGGACAGGCTCTACAATGAGCAGTTCTTC CAWSPWDRLYNEQFF
- TRBD1 TRBJ1-5 TRBV3-1/TRBV3-2 TGTGCCAGCAGCCTCCGGGACAGGCTAAATCAGCCCCAGCATTTT CASSLRDRLNQPQHF
- TRBD1 TRBJ1-5 TRBV6-5 TGTGCCAGCACCGAAGGACAGGGGAATCAGCCCCAGCATTTT CASTEGQGNQPQHF
- - TRBJ1-2 TRBV6-5 TGTGCCAGCAGTTACTCTGGCCCACAGTCTGGTGGCTACACCTTC CASSYSGPQSGGYTF
- - TRBJ1-1 TRBV12-5 TGTGCTAGTGCCCTGGGGGGTGGCACTGAAGCTTTCTTT CASALGGGTEAFF
- - TRBJ2-7 TRBV7-3 TGTGCCAGCAGCTTATCTTCTAGCTCCTACGAGCAGTACTTC CASSLSSSSYEQYF
- - TRBJ1-3 TRBV7-2 TGTGCCAGCAGCTTGTCCTTAAACACCATATATTTT CASSLSLNTIYF
once TRBD1 TRBJ1-2 TRBV7-3 TGTGCCAGCAGCTTCCGGGACAGGCATGGCTACACCTTC CASSFRDRHGYTF
- TRBD1 TRBJ1-2 TRBV9 TGTGCCAGCAGCGTACAAGGGACAGGGATTGATGGCTACACCTTC CASSVQGTGIDGYTF
- TRBD2 TRBJ2-2 TRBV27 TGTGCCAGCTCGGGAGCGGGAGTCAGGGGGGAGCTGTTTTTT CASSGAGVRGELFF
once - TRBJ2-7 TRBV2 TGTGCCAGCTTGTCCGGGGTTAACTACGAGCAGTACTTC CASLSGVNYEQYF
- - TRBJ1-5 TRBV30 TGTGCCTGGAGTCGGAGGGAAGGTTACAATCAGCCCCAGCATTTT CAWSRREGYNQPQHF
- - TRBJ1-1 TRBV27 TGTGCCAGCACCCCGGCTGGATGGAGCACTGAAGCTTTCTTT CASTPAGWSTEAFF
- - TRBJ2-3 TRBV21-1 TGTGCCAGCAGCAAATCGGGGATTACAGATACGCAGTATTTT CASSKSGITDTQYF
once - TRBJ1-4 TRBV7-8 TGTGCCAGCAGCCCAAGACAGGTTATAAGTGAAAAACTGTTTTTT CASSPRQVISEKLFF
- - TRBJ1-5 TRBV29-1 TGCAGCGTCGGTAGCAATCAGCCCCAGCATTTT CSVGSNQPQHF
few - TRBJ1-1 TRBV29-1 TGCAGCGCGGCGGGGGGCACTGAAGCTTTCTTT CSAAGGTEAFF
- - TRBJ1-2 TRBV9 TGTGCCAGCAGCAAGAACGACGGAGCTAACTATGGCTACACCTTC CASSKNDGANYGYTF
- - TRBJ2-6 TRBV5-1 TGCGCCAGCAGCTTGGCTCTCAGCTCTGGGGCCAACGTCCTGACTTTC CASSLALSSGANVLTF
- TRBD2 TRBJ2-5 TRBV3-1/TRBV3-2 TGTGCCAGCAGTCTAATTAGCGGGGCTCGGACCCAGTACTTC CASSLISGARTQYF
- - TRBJ1-2 TRBV5-1 TGCGCCAGCAGCCCGGGCGGGACGGCTAACTATGGCTACACCTTC CASSPGGTANYGYTF
- TRBD1 TRBJ1-2 TRBV18 TGTGCCAGCTCACCGACACGGGACAGGGGGTATGGCTACACCTTC CASSPTRDRGYGYTF
- - TRBJ1-1 TRBV30 TGTGCCTGGAAAAGACTGGAATTAAACACTGAAGCTTTCTTT CAWKRLELNTEAFF